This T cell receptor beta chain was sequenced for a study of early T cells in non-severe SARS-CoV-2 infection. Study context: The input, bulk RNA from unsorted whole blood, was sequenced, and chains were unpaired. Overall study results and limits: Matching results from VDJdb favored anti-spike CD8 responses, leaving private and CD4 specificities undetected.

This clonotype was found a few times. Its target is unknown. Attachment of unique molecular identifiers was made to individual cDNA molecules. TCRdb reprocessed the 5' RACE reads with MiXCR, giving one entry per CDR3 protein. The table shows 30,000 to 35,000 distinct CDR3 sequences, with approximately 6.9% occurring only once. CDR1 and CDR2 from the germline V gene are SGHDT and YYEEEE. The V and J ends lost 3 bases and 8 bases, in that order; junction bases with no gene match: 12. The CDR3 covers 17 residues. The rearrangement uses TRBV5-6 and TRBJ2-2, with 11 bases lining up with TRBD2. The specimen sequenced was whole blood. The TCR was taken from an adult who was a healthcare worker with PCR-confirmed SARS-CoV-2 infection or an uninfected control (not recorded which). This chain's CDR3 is CASSSPQLAGDPGELFF. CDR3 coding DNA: TGTGCCAGCAGCTCGCCCCAACTAGCGGGAGATCCAGGGGAGCTGTTTTTT.